One TCR beta chain is described in this entry. These data originate in a study of blood T cell repertoires in COVID-19. Trimming left V 5 bases short and J 3 bases short, with 3 bases between. The germline V gene encodes CDR1 KGHSH and CDR2 LQKENI. The CDR3 sequence is 11 residues long. The method was immunoSEQ multiplex PCR; TCRdb's version includes in-frame clones alone and lacks a portion of them. The data hold 110,000 to 150,000 clones, with around nine tenths observed a single time. This TCR was recovered from a man between 60 and 75 years old with active or convalescent COVID-19. The V and J genes are TRBV18 and TRBJ2-3, with D hard to call. The sample consisted of peripheral blood. CDR3 nucleotides: TGTGCCAGCTCATCTACAGATACGCAGTATTTT. Encoded protein: CASSSTDTQYF.